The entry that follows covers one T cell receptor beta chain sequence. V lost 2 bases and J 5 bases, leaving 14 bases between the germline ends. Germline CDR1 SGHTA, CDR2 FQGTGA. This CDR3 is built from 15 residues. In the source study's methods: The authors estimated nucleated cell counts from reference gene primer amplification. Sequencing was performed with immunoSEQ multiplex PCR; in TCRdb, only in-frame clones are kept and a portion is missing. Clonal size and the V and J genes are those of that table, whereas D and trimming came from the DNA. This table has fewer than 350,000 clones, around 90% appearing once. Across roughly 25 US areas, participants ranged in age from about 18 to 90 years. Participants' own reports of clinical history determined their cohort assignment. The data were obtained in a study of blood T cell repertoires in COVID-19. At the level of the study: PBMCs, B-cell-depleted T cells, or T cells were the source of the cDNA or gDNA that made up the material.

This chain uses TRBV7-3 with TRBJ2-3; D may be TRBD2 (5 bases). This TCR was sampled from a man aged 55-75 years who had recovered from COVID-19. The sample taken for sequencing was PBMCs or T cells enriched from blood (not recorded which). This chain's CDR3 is CASSLGTAGRDTQYF. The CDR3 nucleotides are TGTGCCAGCAGCTTAGGCACGGCGGGCAGAGATACGCAGTATTTT.